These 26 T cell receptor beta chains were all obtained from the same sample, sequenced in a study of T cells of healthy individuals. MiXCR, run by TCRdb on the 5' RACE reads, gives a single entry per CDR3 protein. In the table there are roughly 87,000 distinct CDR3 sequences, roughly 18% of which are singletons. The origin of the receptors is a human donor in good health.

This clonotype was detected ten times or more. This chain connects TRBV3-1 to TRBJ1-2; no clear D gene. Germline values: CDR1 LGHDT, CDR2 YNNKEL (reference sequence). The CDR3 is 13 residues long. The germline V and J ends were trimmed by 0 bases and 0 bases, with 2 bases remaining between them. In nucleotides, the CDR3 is TGTGCCAGCAGCCAAGAGACTAACTATGGCTACACCTTC. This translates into CASSQETNYGYTF.

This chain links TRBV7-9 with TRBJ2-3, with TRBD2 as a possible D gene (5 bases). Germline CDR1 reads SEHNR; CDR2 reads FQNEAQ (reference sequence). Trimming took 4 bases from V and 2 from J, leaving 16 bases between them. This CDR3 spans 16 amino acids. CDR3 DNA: TGTGCCAGCAGCTCCCCCCCCTTCGGGGACACAGATACGCAGTATTTT. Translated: CASSSPPFGDTDTQYF.

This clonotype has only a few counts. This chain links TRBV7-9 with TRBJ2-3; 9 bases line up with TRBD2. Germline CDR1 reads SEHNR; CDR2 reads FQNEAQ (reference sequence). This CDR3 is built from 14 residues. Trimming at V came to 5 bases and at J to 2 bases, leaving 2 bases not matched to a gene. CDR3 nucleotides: TGTGCCAGCAGCCCGGGACTAGCCACAGATACGCAGTATTTT. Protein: CASSPGLATDTQYF. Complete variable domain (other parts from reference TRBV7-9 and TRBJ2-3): DTGVSQNPRHKITKRGQNVTFRCDPISEHNRLYWYRQTLGQGPEFLTYFQNEAQLEKSRLLSDRFSAERPKGSFSTLEIQRTEQGDSAMYLCASSPGLATDTQYFGPGTRLTVL.

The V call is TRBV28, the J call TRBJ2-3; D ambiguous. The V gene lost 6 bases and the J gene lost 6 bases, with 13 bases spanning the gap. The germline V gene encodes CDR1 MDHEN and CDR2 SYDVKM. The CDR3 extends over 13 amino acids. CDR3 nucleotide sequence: TGTGCCAGCAGCCCCGTCACCTCTGATACGCAGTATTTT. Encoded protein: CASSPVTSDTQYF.

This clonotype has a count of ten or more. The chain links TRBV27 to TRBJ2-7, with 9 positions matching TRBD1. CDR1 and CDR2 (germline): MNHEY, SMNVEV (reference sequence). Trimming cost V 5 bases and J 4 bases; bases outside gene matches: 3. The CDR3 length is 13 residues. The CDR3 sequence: CASSGGTGYEQYF. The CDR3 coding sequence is TGTGCCAGCAGTGGGGGGACAGGGTACGAGCAGTACTTC.

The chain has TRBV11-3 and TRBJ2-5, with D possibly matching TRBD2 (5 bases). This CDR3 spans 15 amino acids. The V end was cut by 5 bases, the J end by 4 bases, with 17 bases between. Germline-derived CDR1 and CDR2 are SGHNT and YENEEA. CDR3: CASSPGRGWGETQYF. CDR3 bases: TGTGCCAGCAGCCCAGGCCGGGGTTGGGGAGAGACCCAGTACTTC.

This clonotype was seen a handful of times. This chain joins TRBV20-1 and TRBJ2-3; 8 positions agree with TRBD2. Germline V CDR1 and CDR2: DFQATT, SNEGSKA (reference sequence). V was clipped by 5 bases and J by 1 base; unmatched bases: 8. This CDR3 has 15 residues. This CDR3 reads CSAWGVRGGTDTQYF. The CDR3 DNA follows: TGCAGTGCTTGGGGCGTGCGGGGGGGCACAGATACGCAGTATTTT.

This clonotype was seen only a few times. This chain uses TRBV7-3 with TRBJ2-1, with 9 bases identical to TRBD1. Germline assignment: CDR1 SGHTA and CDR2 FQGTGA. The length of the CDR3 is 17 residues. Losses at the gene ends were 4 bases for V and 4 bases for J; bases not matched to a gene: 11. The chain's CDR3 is CASSSGGQGKTYNEQFF. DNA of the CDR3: TGTGCCAGCAGCTCAGGCGGACAGGGGAAGACTTACAATGAGCAGTTCTTC.

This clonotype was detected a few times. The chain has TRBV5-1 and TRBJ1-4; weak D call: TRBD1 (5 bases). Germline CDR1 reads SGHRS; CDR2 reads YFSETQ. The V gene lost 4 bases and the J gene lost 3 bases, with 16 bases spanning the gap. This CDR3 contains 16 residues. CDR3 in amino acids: CASSRTGPTANEKLFF. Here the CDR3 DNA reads TGCGCCAGCAGCAGAACAGGCCCGACAGCTAATGAAAAACTGTTTTTT.

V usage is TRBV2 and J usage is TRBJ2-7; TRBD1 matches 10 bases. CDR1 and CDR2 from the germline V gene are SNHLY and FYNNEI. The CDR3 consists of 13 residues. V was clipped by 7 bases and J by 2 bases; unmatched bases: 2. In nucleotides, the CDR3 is TGTGCCAGCAAGGACAGGGGGACCTACGAGCAGTACTTC. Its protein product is CASKDRGTYEQYF.

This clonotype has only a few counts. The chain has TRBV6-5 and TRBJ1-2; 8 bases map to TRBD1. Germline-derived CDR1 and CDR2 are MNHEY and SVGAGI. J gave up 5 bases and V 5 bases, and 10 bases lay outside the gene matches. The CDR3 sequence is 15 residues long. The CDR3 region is CASSVTGETVYGYTF. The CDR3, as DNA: TGTGCCAGCAGTGTGACAGGGGAGACCGTTTATGGCTACACCTTC.

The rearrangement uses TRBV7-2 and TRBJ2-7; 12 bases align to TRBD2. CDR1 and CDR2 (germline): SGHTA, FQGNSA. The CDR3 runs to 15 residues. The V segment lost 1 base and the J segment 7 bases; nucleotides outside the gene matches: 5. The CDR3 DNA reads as TGTGCCAGCAGCTTAGAACTAGCGGGAGGTGGGGAGCAGTACTTC. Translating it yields CASSLELAGGGEQYF. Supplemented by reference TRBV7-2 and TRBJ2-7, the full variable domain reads GAGVSQSPSNKVTEKGKDVELRCDPISGHTALYWYRQSLGQGLEFLIYFQGNSAPDKSGLPSDRFSAERTGGSVSTLTIQRTQQEDSAVYLCASSLELAGGGEQYFGPGTRLTVT.

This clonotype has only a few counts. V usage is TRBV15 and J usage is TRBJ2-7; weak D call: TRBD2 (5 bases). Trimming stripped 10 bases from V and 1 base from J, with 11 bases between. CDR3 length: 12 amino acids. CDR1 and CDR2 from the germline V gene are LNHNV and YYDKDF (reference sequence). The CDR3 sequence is CAIRGPSYEQYF. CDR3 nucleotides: TGTGCCATCCGGGGTCCGTCCTACGAGCAGTACTTC.

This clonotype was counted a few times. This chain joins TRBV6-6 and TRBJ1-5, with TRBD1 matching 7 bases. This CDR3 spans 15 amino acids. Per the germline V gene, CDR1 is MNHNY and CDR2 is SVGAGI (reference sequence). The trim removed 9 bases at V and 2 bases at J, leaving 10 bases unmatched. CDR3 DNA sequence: TGTGCCAGTTTGGAACAGGGGAGAGGCAATCAGCCCCAGCATTTT. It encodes CASLEQGRGNQPQHF.

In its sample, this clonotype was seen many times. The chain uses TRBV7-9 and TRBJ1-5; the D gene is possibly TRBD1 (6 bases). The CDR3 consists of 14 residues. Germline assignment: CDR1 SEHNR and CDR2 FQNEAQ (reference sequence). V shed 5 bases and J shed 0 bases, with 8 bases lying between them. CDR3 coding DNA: TGTGCCAGCAGCCAACAGGGTAGCAATCAGCCCCAGCATTTT. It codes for CASSQQGSNQPQHF.

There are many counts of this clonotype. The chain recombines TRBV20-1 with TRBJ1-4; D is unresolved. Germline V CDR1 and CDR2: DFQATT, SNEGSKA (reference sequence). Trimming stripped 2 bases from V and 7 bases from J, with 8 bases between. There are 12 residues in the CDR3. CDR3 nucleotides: TGCAGTGCTAGAAGTTCGCGTGAAAAACTGTTTTTT. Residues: CSARSSREKLFF.

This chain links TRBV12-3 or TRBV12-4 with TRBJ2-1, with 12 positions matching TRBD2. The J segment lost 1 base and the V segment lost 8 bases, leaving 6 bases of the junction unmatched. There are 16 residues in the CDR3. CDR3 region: CASDTSGRSSYNEQFF. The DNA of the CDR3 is TGTGCCAGCGATACTAGCGGGAGGAGTTCCTACAATGAGCAGTTCTTC.

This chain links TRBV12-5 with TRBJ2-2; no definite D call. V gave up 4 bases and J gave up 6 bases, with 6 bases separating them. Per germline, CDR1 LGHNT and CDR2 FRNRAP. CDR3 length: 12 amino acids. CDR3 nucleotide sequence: TGTGCTAGTGGTTCCCCCTCCGGGGAGCTGTTTTTT. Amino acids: CASGSPSGELFF.

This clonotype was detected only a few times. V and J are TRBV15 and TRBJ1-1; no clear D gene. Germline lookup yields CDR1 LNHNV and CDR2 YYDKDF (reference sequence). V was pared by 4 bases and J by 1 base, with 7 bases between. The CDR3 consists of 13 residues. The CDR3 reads CATSTRENTEAFF. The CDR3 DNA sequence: TGTGCCACCAGCACACGGGAGAACACTGAAGCTTTCTTT.

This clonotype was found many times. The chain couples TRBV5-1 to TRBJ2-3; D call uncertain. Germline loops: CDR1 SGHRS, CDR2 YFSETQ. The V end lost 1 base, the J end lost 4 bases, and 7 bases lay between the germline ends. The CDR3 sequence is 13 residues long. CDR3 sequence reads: CASSLQSPDTQYF. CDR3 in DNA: TGCGCCAGCAGCTTGCAGTCCCCAGATACGCAGTATTTT.

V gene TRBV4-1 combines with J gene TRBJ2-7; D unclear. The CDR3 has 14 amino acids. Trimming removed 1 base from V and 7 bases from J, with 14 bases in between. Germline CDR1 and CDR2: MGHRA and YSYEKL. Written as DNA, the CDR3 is TGCGCCAGCAGCCAAGTCGCCTTCAGGACGGAGCAGTACTTC. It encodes CASSQVAFRTEQYF.

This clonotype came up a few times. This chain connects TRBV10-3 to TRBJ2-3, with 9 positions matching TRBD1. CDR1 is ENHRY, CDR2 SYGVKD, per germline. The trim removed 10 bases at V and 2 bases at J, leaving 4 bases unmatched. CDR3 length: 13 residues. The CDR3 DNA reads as TGTGCCACCCGGGACAGGGACACAGATACGCAGTATTTT. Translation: CATRDRDTDTQYF.

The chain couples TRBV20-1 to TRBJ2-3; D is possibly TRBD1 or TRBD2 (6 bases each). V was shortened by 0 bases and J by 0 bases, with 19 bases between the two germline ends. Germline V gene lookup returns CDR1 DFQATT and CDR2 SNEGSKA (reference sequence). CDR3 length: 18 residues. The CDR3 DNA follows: TGCAGTGCTAGAGATTGGCGAAATGGGGGGCGCAGCACAGATACGCAGTATTTT. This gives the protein CSARDWRNGGRSTDTQYF.

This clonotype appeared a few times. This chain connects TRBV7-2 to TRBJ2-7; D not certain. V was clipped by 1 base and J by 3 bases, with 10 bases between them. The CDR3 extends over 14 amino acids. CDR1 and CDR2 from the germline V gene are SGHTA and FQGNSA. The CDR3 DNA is TGTGCCAGCAGCTTAGGACGTAGGTTCTACGAGCAGTACTTC. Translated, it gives CASSLGRRFYEQYF.

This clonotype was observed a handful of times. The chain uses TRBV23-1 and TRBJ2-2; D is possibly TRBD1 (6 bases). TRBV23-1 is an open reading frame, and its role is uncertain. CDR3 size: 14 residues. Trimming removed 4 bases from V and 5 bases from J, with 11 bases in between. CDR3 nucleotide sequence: TGCGCCAGCAGTCGGTACAGGGAGACCGGGGAGCTGTTTTTT. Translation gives CASSRYRETGELFF.

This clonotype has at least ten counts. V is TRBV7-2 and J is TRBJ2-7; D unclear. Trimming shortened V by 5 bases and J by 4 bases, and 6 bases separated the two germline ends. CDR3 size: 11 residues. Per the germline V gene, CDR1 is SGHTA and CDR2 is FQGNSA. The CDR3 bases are TGTGCCAGCAGCCAACTATACGAGCAGTACTTC. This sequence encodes CASSQLYEQYF.